The present T cell receptor (beta chain) was sequenced within a study of blood T cells in healthy people across ages. V was shortened by 1 base and J by 1 base, with 8 bases between the two germline ends. CDR1 and CDR2 from the germline V gene are LGHNA and YSLEER. This CDR3 is built from 14 residues. Those donating, healthy Caucasian individuals from Russia, were aged about 6 to 95. A second PCR, run for about 6 to 11 cycles, used a sample-barcoded 5' primer plus a J-beta primer mix. TCRdb used MiXCR to reprocess the 5' RACE reads, holding one entry per CDR3 protein. In the table there are over 1,500,000 distinct CDR3 sequences, around 42% of which are singletons.

This receptor was obtained from a human donor in good health. The genes are TRBV4-3 and TRBJ2-7; D is undetermined. The sample taken for sequencing was blood. The DNA for the CDR3 is TGCGCCAGCAGCCAAGTGGCACGTTCCTACGAGCAGTACTTC. Translating gives CASSQVARSYEQYF.